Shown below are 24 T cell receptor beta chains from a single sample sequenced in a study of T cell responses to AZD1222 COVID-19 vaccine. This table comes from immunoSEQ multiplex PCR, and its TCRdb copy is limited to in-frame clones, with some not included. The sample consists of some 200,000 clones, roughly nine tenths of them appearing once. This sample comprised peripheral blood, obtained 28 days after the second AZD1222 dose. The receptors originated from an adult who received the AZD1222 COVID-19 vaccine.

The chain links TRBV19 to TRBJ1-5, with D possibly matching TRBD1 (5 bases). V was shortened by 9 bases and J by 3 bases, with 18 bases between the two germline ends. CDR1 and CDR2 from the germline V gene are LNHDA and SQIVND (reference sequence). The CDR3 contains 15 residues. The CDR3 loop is CASTPRQGPNQPQHF. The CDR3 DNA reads TGTGCCAGCACCCCTCGGCAGGGACCCAATCAGCCCCAGCATTTT.

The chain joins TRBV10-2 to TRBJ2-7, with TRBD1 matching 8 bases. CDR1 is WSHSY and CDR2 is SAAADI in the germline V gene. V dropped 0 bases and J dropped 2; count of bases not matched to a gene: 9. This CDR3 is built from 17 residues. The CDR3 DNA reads TGCGCCAGCAGTGAGTCGACTCTAGGACAGGGTCCCTACGAGCAGTACTTC. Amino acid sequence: CASSESTLGQGPYEQYF.

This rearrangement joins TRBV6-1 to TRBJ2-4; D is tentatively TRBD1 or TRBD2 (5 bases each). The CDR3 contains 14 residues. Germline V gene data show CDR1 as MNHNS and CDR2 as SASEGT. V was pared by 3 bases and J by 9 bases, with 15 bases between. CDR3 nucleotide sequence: TGTGCCAGCAGTGAGGACAATAGAGGAGGCATTCAGTACTTC. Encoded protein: CASSEDNRGGIQYF.

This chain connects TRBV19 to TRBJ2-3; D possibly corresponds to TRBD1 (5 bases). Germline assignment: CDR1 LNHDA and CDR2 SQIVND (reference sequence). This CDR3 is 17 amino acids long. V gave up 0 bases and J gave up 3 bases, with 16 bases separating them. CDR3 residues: CASSIDLRLGRTDTQYF. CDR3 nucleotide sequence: TGTGCCAGTAGTATAGATCTTCGTCTGGGGCGAACAGATACGCAGTATTTT.

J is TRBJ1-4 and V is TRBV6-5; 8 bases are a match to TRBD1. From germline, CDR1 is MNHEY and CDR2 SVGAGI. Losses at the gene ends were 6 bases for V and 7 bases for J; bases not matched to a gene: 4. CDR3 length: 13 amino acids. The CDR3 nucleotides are TGTGCCAGCAGAACCGACAGGGGTGAAAAACTGTTTTTT. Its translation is CASRTDRGEKLFF.

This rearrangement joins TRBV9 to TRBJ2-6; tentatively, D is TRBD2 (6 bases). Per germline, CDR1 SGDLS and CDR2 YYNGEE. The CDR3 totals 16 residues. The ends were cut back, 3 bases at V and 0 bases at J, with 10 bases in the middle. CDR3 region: CASSAEEGSGANVLTF. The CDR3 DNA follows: TGTGCCAGCAGCGCAGAGGAGGGCTCTGGGGCCAACGTCCTGACTTTC.

Here the CDR3 reads CASSGQGAPGRDTETQYF. DNA of the CDR3: TGCGCCAGCAGCGGACAGGGGGCGCCGGGGCGGGACACGGAGACCCAGTACTTC. V is TRBV5-1 and J is TRBJ2-5; the match to TRBD1 covers 11 bases. V was pared by 4 bases and J by 5 bases, with 16 bases of the junction left unmatched. This CDR3 is built from 18 residues. CDR1 is SGHRS, CDR2 YFSETQ, per germline.

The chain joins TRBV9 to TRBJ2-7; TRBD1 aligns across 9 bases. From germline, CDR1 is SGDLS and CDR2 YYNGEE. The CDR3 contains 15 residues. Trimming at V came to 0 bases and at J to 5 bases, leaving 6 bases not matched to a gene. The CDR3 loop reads CASSVAGTGSHEQYF. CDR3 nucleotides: TGTGCCAGCAGCGTAGCAGGGACAGGGTCACACGAGCAGTACTTC.

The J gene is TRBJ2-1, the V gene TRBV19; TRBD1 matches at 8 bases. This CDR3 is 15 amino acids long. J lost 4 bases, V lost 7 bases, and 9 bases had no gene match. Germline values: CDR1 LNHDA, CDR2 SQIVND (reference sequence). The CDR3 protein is CASTPDRGPYNEQFF. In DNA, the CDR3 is TGTGCCAGTACCCCCGACAGGGGACCTTACAATGAGCAGTTCTTC.

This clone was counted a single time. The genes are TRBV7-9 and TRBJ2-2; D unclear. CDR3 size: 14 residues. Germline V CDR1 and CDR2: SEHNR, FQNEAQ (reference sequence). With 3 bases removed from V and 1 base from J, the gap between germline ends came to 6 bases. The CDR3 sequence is CASSLGKNTGELFF. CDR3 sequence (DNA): TGTGCCAGCAGCTTGGGAAAGAACACCGGGGAGCTGTTTTTT.

CDR3 sequence (DNA): TGTGCCAGCAGTTACTGGGGCCGGGACAGGGGAGGGATTCAGTACTTC. Translating it yields CASSYWGRDRGGIQYF. The chain is built from TRBV6-5 and TRBJ2-4, with 10 bases identical to TRBD1. In germline, CDR1 is MNHEY, CDR2 SVGAGI. CDR3 length: 16 residues. J gave up 10 bases and V 1 base, and 10 bases lay outside the gene matches.

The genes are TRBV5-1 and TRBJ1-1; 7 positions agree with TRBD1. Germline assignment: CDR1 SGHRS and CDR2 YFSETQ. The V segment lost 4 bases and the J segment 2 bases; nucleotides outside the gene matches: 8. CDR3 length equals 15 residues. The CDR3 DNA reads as TGCGCCAGCAGCGCAGAACAGGGGCGCAACACTGAAGCTTTCTTT. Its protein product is CASSAEQGRNTEAFF.

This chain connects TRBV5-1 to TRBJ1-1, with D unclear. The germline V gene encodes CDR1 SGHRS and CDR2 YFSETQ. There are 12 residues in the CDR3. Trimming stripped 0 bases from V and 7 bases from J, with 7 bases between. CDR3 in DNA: TGCGCCAGCAGCTTGGCGGGCTATGAAGCTTTCTTT. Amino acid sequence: CASSLAGYEAFF.

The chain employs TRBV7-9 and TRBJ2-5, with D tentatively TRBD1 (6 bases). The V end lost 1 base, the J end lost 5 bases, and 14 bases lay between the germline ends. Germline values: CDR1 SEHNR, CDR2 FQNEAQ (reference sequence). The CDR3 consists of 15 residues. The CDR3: CASSLDLWQGETQYF. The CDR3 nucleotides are TGTGCCAGCAGCTTAGATTTGTGGCAGGGGGAGACCCAGTACTTC.

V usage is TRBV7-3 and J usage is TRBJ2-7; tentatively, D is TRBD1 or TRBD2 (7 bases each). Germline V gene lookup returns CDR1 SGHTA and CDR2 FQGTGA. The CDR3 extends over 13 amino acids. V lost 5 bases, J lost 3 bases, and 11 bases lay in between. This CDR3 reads CASSPGGGYEQYF. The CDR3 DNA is TGTGCCAGCAGCCCAGGGGGGGGCTACGAGCAGTACTTC.

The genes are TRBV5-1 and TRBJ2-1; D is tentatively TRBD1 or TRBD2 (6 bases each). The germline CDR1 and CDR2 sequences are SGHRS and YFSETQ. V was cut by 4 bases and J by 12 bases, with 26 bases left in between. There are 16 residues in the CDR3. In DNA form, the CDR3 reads TGCGCCAGCAGCCCTGGGGGGCGGGGTCTTAACCCCTGGCAGTTCTTC. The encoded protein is CASSPGGRGLNPWQFF.

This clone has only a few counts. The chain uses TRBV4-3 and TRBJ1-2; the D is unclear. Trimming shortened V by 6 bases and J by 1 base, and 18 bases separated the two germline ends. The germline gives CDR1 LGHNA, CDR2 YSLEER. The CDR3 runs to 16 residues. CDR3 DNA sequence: TGCGCCAGCAGTTCCAGGTCCAGTATTGATAACTATGGCTACACCTTC. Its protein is CASSSRSSIDNYGYTF.

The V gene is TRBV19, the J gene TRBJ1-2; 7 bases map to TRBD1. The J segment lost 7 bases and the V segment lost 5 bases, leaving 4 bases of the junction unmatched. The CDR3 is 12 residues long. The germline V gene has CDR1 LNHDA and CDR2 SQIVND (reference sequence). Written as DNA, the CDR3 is TGTGCCAGTAGTGTCGGGACAGTTGGCTACACCTTC. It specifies CASSVGTVGYTF. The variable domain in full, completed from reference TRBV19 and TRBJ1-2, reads DGGITQSPKYLFRKEGQNVTLSCEQNLNHDAMYWYRQDPGQGLRLIYYSQIVNDFQKGDIAEGYSVSREKKESFPLTVTSAQKNPTAFYLCASSVGTVGYTFGSGTRLTVV.

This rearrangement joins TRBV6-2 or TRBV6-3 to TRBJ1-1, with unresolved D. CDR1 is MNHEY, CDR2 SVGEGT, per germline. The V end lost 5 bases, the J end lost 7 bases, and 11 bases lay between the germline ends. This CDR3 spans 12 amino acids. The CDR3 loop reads CASSDLPVEAFF. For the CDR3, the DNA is TGTGCCAGCAGTGACCTTCCGGTTGAAGCTTTCTTT.

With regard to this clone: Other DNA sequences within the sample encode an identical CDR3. DNA of the CDR3: TGTGCCAGCAGCCTTGACAGGGGGCGCACAGATACGCAGTATTTT. Translated: CASSLDRGRTDTQYF. The rearrangement joins TRBV6-5 to TRBJ2-3; 10 nucleotides line up with TRBD1. CDR3 length: 15 amino acids. The germline CDR1 and CDR2 sequences are MNHEY and SVGAGI. Unmatched junction bases numbered 4, after V lost 6 bases and J lost 1 base.

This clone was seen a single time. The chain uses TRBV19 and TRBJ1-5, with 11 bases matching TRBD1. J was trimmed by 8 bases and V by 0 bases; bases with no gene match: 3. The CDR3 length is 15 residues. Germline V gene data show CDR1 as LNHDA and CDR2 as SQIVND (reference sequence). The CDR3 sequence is CASSIEGTGGKPQHF. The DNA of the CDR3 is TGTGCCAGTAGTATAGAGGGGACAGGGGGAAAGCCCCAGCATTTT.

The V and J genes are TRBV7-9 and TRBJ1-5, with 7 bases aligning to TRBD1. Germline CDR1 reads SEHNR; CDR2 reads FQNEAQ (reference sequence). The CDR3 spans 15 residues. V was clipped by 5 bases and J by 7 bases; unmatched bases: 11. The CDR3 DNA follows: TGTGCCAGCAGCCAGAACGACAGGGACGACCAGCCCCAGCATTTT. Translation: CASSQNDRDDQPQHF.

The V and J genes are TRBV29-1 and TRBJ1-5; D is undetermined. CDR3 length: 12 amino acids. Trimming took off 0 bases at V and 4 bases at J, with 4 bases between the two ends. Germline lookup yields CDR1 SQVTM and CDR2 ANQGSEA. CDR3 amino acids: CSVEDGNQPQHF. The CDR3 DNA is TGCAGCGTTGAAGACGGTAATCAGCCCCAGCATTTT.

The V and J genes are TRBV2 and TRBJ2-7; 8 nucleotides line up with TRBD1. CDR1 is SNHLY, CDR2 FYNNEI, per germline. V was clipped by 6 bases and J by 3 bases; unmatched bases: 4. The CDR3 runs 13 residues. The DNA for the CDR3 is TGTGCCAGCAGATACGACAGGGGCTACGAGCAGTACTTC. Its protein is CASRYDRGYEQYF.